These T cell receptor beta chains were read from a single sample in a study of a mutant IDH1 vaccine in newly diagnosed glioma. Sequencing was performed with immunoSEQ multiplex PCR; in TCRdb, only in-frame clones are kept and a portion is missing. The sample comprises over 35,000 clones, 65% to 90% of which are singletons, and about 4.6% rests with the top ten. The antigens these receptors bind are not known. Here the sequenced sample was PBMCs, taken from a glioma patient whose treatment included an IDH1 peptide vaccine. These receptors all stem from a woman in her forties or fifties with glioma. CDR3s include the opening cysteine and the closing phenylalanine or tryptophan. A D gene is named only where the DNA matches it firmly. Expanded clones get a size class; other rows say once, few or many, or leave the size out.

V	size	D	J	CDR3	DNA
TRBV5-1	NA	NA	TRBJ2-7	CASSRGTEAYEQYF	TGCGCCAGCAGCCGGGGGACAGAAGCCTACGAGCAGTACTTC
TRBV7-9	NA	TRBD1	TRBJ1-1	CASSSGGTEAFF	TGTGCCAGCAGCTCAGGGGGCACTGAAGCTTTCTTT
TRBV4-3	NA	TRBD2	TRBJ2-3	CASSQRASGGESDTQYF	TGCGCCAGCAGCCAGCGGGCTAGCGGGGGGGAGTCAGATACGCAGTATTTT
TRBV5-5	NA	NA	TRBJ1-2	CASSSDIGYGYTF	TGTGCCAGCAGCTCGGACATCGGCTATGGCTACACCTTC
TRBV19	NA	NA	TRBJ1-1	CASSRDVGTEAFF	TGTGCCAGTAGTAGGGACGTCGGGACTGAAGCTTTCTTT
TRBV11-3	NA	NA	TRBJ1-6	CASSLNNSPLHF	TGTGCCAGCAGCCTTAATAATTCACCCCTCCACTTT
TRBV14	once	NA	TRBJ2-5	CASSQVRSLETQYF	TGTGCCAGCAGCCAAGTAAGGAGCTTGGAGACCCAGTACTTC
TRBV6-5	NA	NA	TRBJ1-1	CASSSLPGNTEAFF	TGTGCCAGCAGTTCCCTCCCCGGGAACACTGAAGCTTTCTTT
TRBV7-8	NA	TRBD1	TRBJ2-7	CASSSGQAYYEQYF	TGTGCCAGCAGCTCGGGACAGGCGTACTACGAGCAGTACTTC
TRBV27	NA	NA	TRBJ1-6	CASSFGGHNSPLHF	TGTGCCAGCAGTTTCGGGGGTCATAATTCACCCCTCCACTTT
TRBV27	few	TRBD1	TRBJ1-1	CASSQYRGADSEAFF	TGTGCCAGCAGTCAATACAGGGGGGCGGACTCTGAAGCTTTCTTT
TRBV19	once	TRBD1	TRBJ1-2	CASTRDRGQGYTF	TGTGCCAGTACCCGGGACAGGGGGCAAGGCTACACCTTC
TRBV5-6	once	NA	TRBJ1-5	CASSLGHSSNQPQHF	TGTGCCAGCAGCTTGGGCCATTCGAGCAATCAGCCCCAGCATTTT
TRBV7-2	few	TRBD1	TRBJ1-1	CASSSQGAGYTEAFF	TGTGCCAGCAGCTCGCAGGGGGCTGGGTACACTGAAGCTTTCTTT
TRBV11-3	few	TRBD1	TRBJ1-6	CASSLGQGDNSPLHF	TGTGCCAGCAGCTTAGGACAGGGGGATAATTCACCCCTCCACTTT
TRBV5-6	NA	NA	TRBJ2-3	CASSWGQGFTDTQYF	TGTGCCAGCAGCTGGGGGCAGGGGTTCACAGATACGCAGTATTTT
TRBV27	NA	NA	TRBJ1-5	CASSSGQFEGAQHF	TGTGCCAGCAGCTCCGGACAGTTCGAGGGGGCCCAGCATTTT
TRBV20-1	NA	NA	TRBJ1-1	CSAPRPPEAFF	TGCAGTGCTCCGCGGCCTCCAGAGGCTTTCTTT
TRBV30	NA	NA	TRBJ1-4	CAWSGGFATNEKLFF	TGTGCCTGGAGTGGAGGTTTTGCAACTAATGAAAAACTGTTTTTT
TRBV30	NA	TRBD1	TRBJ1-1	CAWSADRGLHTEAFF	TGTGCCTGGAGTGCAGACAGGGGTCTGCACACTGAAGCTTTCTTT
TRBV4-1	NA	NA	TRBJ2-2	CASSQDGRDTGELFF	TGCGCCAGCAGCCAAGATGGCAGGGACACCGGGGAGCTGTTTTTT
TRBV7-6	once	NA	TRBJ2-3	CASSPRGDSTDTQYF	TGTGCCAGCAGCCCGAGGGGGGATAGCACAGATACGCAGTATTTT
TRBV7-9	once	NA	TRBJ1-1	CASSLSGKGKTEAFF	TGTGCCAGCAGCCTGAGTGGCAAAGGGAAAACTGAAGCTTTCTTT
TRBV6-1	NA	NA	TRBJ1-1	CASSEGVVSEAFF	TGTGCCAGCAGTGAAGGGGTAGTCTCTGAAGCTTTCTTT
TRBV18	NA	NA	TRBJ1-5	CASSPDYNQPQHF	TGTGCCAGCTCACCGGACTACAATCAGCCCCAGCATTTT
TRBV5-1	NA	NA	TRBJ2-7	CASSLWDGYEQYF	TGCGCCAGCAGCTTGTGGGACGGCTACGAGCAGTACTTC
TRBV29-1	NA	TRBD1	TRBJ2-1	CSVRTGLDDEQFF	TGCAGCGTACGGACAGGCCTTGATGATGAGCAGTTCTTC
TRBV6-6	NA	NA	TRBJ2-7	CASRLGTAGEQYF	TGTGCCAGCAGACTCGGGACAGCGGGCGAGCAGTACTTC
TRBV4-1	NA	NA	TRBJ1-1	CASSQAGTLKDTEAFF	TGCGCCAGCAGCCAAGCTGGGACCCTTAAGGACACTGAAGCTTTCTTT